The present T cell receptor beta chain was sequenced within a study of Graves' ophthalmopathy and Graves' hyperthyroidism (dated by TCRdb to about 2018). General notes on the study: Peripheral blood was collected at initial diagnosis, before any treatment. A discovery set of 95 to 100 patients (under 45 ophthalmopathy, some 58 stable hyperthyroidism) was enrolled to explore V-J signatures distinguishing ophthalmopathy from hyperthyroidism. The 100 discovery patients were randomly divided into training and test sets at a 7:3 ratio. The study used signatures of the TCR beta repertoire to tell Graves' ophthalmopathy apart from Graves' hyperthyroidism and to predict which patients would progress to ophthalmopathy. An independent validation cohort comprised some 19 hyperthyroidism patients and 15 to 17 patients who later progressed from hyperthyroidism to ophthalmopathy. In total, under 150 blood samples were TCR-sequenced: fewer than 50 ophthalmopathy, some 75 hyperthyroidism and about 17 hyperthyroidism-to-ophthalmopathy patients. In roughly 6 hyperthyroidism patients, the T-cell repertoire of thyroid tissue was compared with the T-cell repertoire of blood. After sampling, hyperthyroidism patients received methimazole starting at 30 mg daily, and ophthalmopathy patients received high-dose intravenous methylprednisolone.

For repertoire sequencing, TCR beta CDR3 regions were amplified from RNA transcripts. A first-round RT-PCR used HTBI primers with the Qiagen OneStep RT-PCR kit, followed by a second-round multiplex PCR, size selection and purification. Libraries were sequenced paired-end with 100 bp reads on an Illumina HiSeq2000. On the study's bioinformatics: SOAPnuke was used for read processing, and reads with adapters, uncalled bases, a mean Phred below 15, or no exact constant-primer or identifier match were discarded. COPE v1.2.5 was used to merge the high-quality paired reads. Clonotypes were defined as unique nucleotide sequences and were aligned to IMGT TRB V, D and J references using MiTCR v1.1. Analysis was restricted to V-J combinations with a frequency above 0.0001, which covered roughly 99% of repertoires. For each V-J combination, a TCR clonal expansion and chaos score was defined as the ratio of F50 clonal expansion to chaos observed in the TCRdist matrix. Welch's t-statistics and random forest were used to narrow the features down to 10 to 15 V-J combinations, which were then fed into a naive Bayes classifier. Thyroid-blood repertoire similarity was quantified with the Morisita-Horn index. Clones were called with MiXCR by TCRdb after fastp trimmed the public reads at Q25, and only in-frame beta chains were retained. CDR3 protein duplicates are merged, each entry listing the most common genes and DNA. The V and J calls here are based on TCRdb, not the publication. For this sample the table gives about 380,000 distinct CDR3 sequences, of which approximately 15% were detected only once. The ten largest account for around 7% of the sample.

Ten or more counts support this clonotype. What antigen it recognizes has not been identified. Qualities for individual bases were not recorded, and no much larger clone is one base off. Between the V and J ends, shortened by 0 bases and 0 bases respectively, the junction contains 9 bases. CDR3 length: 14 amino acids, cysteine to phenylalanine. The kept DNA is CDR3 alone, 42 bases in frame from the first base. According to the germline V gene, CDR1 reads SQVTM and CDR2 reads ANQGSEA. Overall results and qualifications from the work: Sample size was not predetermined statistically, and investigators were not blinded to group allocation. In validation, the model predicted ophthalmopathy progression with more than 70% sensitivity and roughly 72% specificity; fewer than 15 predicted patients were CT-confirmed with GO in a median of approximately six months. Most of the expanded thyroid clonotypes with a frequency above 0.001 were also detected in blood, and it was suggested that the thyroid immune response may be reflected by blood repertoires. Ophthalmopathy was separated from stable hyperthyroidism by the 13-signature model with just under 90% sensitivity and around 81% specificity in cross-validation and with 80%/75% in the test set.

Stable hyperthyroidism was defined as no progression to ophthalmopathy within 18 months of follow-up. Patients with hyperthyroidism were aged 18 to 65 years, had been newly diagnosed, and had a disease duration of less than 2 months. Patients were excluded if they had other autoimmune diseases, uncontrolled infections, pregnancy or lactation. Clinical symptoms, serum thyroxine, TRAb, thyroid ultrasound and orbital computed tomography were used for diagnosis. Using Ficoll-Paque density gradient centrifugation, PBMCs were isolated from 9.5 to 10 ml of fresh peripheral blood. Trizol reagent was used to extract the total RNA, and its quality was then checked on an Agilent 2100 Bioanalyzer.

The TCR was taken from a woman between 18 and 29 years old with stable Graves' hyperthyroidism. Donor details come from another sample of the same person, matched by shared clones. The source material was peripheral blood. The sequence links TRBV29-1 to TRBJ2-7; no D gene call is confident. The CDR3 is CSVEETPFSYEQYF. The nucleotides are TGCAGCGTTGAAGAGACACCGTTCTCCTACGAGCAGTACTTC.